This T cell receptor beta chain was profiled in a study of PD-1 blockade in classical Hodgkin lymphoma. The germline CDR1 and CDR2 sequences are LNHDA and SQIVND (reference sequence). The V and J ends lost 7 bases and 0 bases respectively, with 13 bases between them. This CDR3 comprises 15 residues. TCRdb keeps only in-frame clones here, not all; method: immunoSEQ multiplex PCR. The table has over 25,000 clones, just under 80% seen once; the top ten hold about a third. Relapses following autologous stem cell transplantation were seen in all patients, with brentuximab vedotin exposure varying. Patients showed best responses of complete response, partial response or progressive disease.

The sequenced sample was peripheral blood mononuclear cells (PBMCs), obtained before the second cycle of nivolumab. This clonotype was obtained from a human donor with classical Hodgkin lymphoma. The chain carries TRBV19 and TRBJ1-3; no definite D call. The CDR3 DNA is TGTGCCAGTACCACGGGGTACAGCTCTGGAAACACCATATATTTT. Protein sequence: CASTTGYSSGNTIYF.